The present TCR beta chain was sequenced within a study of response to subunit inactivated influenza vaccine. Study-level results: The authors put forward the suggestion that each seasonal influenza vaccination may bring in only a limited number of new T cells.

About this clonotype itself: Antigen unknown.

TCRdb re-called the RT-PCR reads through MiXCR, storing one row per CDR3 protein. The sample holds about 520,000 distinct CDR3 sequences, roughly 25% seen once. The sequence came from a man between 45 and 60 years old who received an inactivated influenza vaccine. The sequencing used CD4+ T cells sorted from PBMCs, collected 4 to 6 days after vaccination.

The CDR3 DNA reads TGTGCCAGCACTCGACTCTACGAGCAGTACTTC. Protein product: CASTRLYEQYF. The chain uses TRBV28 and TRBJ2-7; D gene uncertain. Trimming removed 7 bases from V and 3 bases from J, with 7 bases in between. The germline CDR1 and CDR2 sequences are MDHEN and SYDVKM. The CDR3 covers 11 residues.